A selection of T cell receptor beta chains follows, all from one sample in a study of T cells in localized non-small cell lung cancer. Method: immunoSEQ multiplex PCR; TCRdb's copy keeps in-frame clones and lacks some. The sample consists of about 36,000 clones, 87% of them appearing once. The source material was peripheral blood, sampled before any cancer treatment. These receptors all come from a woman aged 35-75 years with stage I lung adenocarcinoma. The CDR3 runs from the conserved cysteine through the conserved F or W. A D gene is named only where the DNA matches it firmly. Expanded clones get a size class; other rows say once, few or many, or leave the size out.

d_call: -
j_call: TRBJ1-4
cdr3_length: 14
clone_size: -
v_call: TRBV18
cdr3_aa: CASSPGGLGEKLFF
cdr3_nt: TGTGCCAGCTCACCAGGCGGGCTCGGTGAAAAACTGTTTTTT

d_call: TRBD2
j_call: TRBJ2-7
cdr3_length: 16
clone_size: -
v_call: TRBV7-8
cdr3_aa: CASSLRSGGSSYEQYF
cdr3_nt: TGTGCCAGCAGCTTAAGGAGCGGGGGATCCTCCTACGAGCAGTACTTC

d_call: -
j_call: TRBJ1-4
cdr3_length: 15
clone_size: -
v_call: TRBV15
cdr3_aa: CATSTAGATNEKLFF
cdr3_nt: TGTGCCACCAGCACCGCGGGGGCAACTAATGAAAAACTGTTTTTT

d_call: TRBD1
j_call: TRBJ1-6
cdr3_length: 15
clone_size: few
v_call: TRBV7-9
cdr3_aa: CASSSTGTGGSPLHF
cdr3_nt: TGTGCCAGCAGCTCAACCGGGACAGGAGGTTCACCCCTCCACTTT

d_call: -
j_call: TRBJ2-3
cdr3_length: 15
clone_size: -
v_call: TRBV19
cdr3_aa: CASSINDFPTDTQYF
cdr3_nt: TGTGCCAGTAGTATCAACGACTTCCCCACAGATACGCAGTATTTT

d_call: -
j_call: TRBJ1-1
cdr3_length: 13
clone_size: -
v_call: TRBV18
cdr3_aa: CASKQAANTEAFF
cdr3_nt: TGTGCCTCTAAACAGGCGGCGAACACTGAAGCTTTCTTT

d_call: TRBD1
j_call: TRBJ2-7
cdr3_length: 15
clone_size: -
v_call: TRBV6-5
cdr3_aa: CASSYSTGSLNEQYF
cdr3_nt: TGTGCCAGCAGTTACTCGACAGGGAGCCTCAACGAGCAGTACTTC

d_call: -
j_call: TRBJ1-2
cdr3_length: 13
clone_size: few
v_call: TRBV7-3
cdr3_aa: CASSLSVNYGYTF
cdr3_nt: TGTGCCAGCAGCTTAAGCGTCAACTATGGCTACACCTTC

d_call: -
j_call: TRBJ1-2
cdr3_length: 14
clone_size: -
v_call: TRBV19
cdr3_aa: CASKAGPDYYGYTF
cdr3_nt: TGTGCCAGTAAAGCCGGACCGGACTACTATGGCTACACCTTC

d_call: TRBD1
j_call: TRBJ2-1
cdr3_length: 16
clone_size: -
v_call: TRBV19
cdr3_aa: CASSTRRQGTGNEQFF
cdr3_nt: TGTGCCAGTAGCACACGGCGACAGGGGACGGGCAATGAGCAGTTCTTC

d_call: -
j_call: TRBJ2-2
cdr3_length: 14
clone_size: -
v_call: TRBV5-1
cdr3_aa: CASSPQGSTGELFF
cdr3_nt: TGCGCCAGCAGCCCCCAGGGGTCCACCGGGGAGCTGTTTTTT

d_call: -
j_call: TRBJ2-7
cdr3_length: 13
clone_size: -
v_call: TRBV7-8
cdr3_aa: CASSLGLRYEQYF
cdr3_nt: TGTGCCAGCAGCTTAGGGCTGCGGTACGAGCAGTACTTC

d_call: -
j_call: TRBJ2-5
cdr3_length: 11
clone_size: -
v_call: TRBV28
cdr3_aa: CASSLGETQYF
cdr3_nt: TGTGCCAGCAGTTTAGGAGAGACCCAGTACTTC

d_call: TRBD1
j_call: TRBJ2-2
cdr3_length: 15
clone_size: -
v_call: TRBV18
cdr3_aa: CASSPRQGIVGELFF
cdr3_nt: TGTGCCAGCTCACCAAGACAGGGTATTGTCGGGGAGCTGTTTTTT

d_call: -
j_call: TRBJ2-7
cdr3_length: 16
clone_size: -
v_call: TRBV11-3
cdr3_aa: CASSLLHAGISYEQYF
cdr3_nt: TGTGCCAGCAGCCTACTGCACGCAGGGATCTCCTACGAGCAGTACTTC

d_call: TRBD2
j_call: TRBJ2-3
cdr3_length: 15
clone_size: few
v_call: TRBV4-2
cdr3_aa: CASSQDETSPDTQYF
cdr3_nt: TGTGCCAGCAGCCAAGATGAGACTAGCCCCGATACGCAGTATTTT

d_call: -
j_call: TRBJ2-3
cdr3_length: 15
clone_size: -
v_call: TRBV4-2
cdr3_aa: CASSQVVGGTDTQYF
cdr3_nt: TGTGCCAGCAGCCAAGTGGTGGGGGGCACAGATACGCAGTATTTT

d_call: TRBD1
j_call: TRBJ2-7
cdr3_length: 13
clone_size: -
v_call: TRBV6-6
cdr3_aa: CASSLTGVYEQYF
cdr3_nt: TGTGCCAGCAGTTTAACAGGGGTATACGAGCAGTACTTC

d_call: -
j_call: TRBJ1-1
cdr3_length: 14
clone_size: -
v_call: TRBV5-5
cdr3_aa: CASRWGGDYTEAFF
cdr3_nt: TGTGCCAGCAGGTGGGGAGGGGACTACACTGAAGCTTTCTTT

d_call: TRBD1
j_call: TRBJ2-7
cdr3_length: 13
clone_size: -
v_call: TRBV6-1
cdr3_aa: CASGGQGSYEQYF
cdr3_nt: TGTGCCAGCGGGGGACAGGGATCCTACGAGCAGTACTTC

d_call: -
j_call: TRBJ2-2
cdr3_length: 14
clone_size: -
v_call: TRBV30
cdr3_aa: CAWGRTRLGGELFF
cdr3_nt: TGTGCCTGGGGGAGAACGAGACTCGGCGGGGAGCTGTTTTTT

d_call: -
j_call: TRBJ2-5
cdr3_length: 14
clone_size: few
v_call: TRBV28
cdr3_aa: CASSPAMSQETQYF
cdr3_nt: TGTGCCAGCAGTCCAGCTATGTCACAAGAGACCCAGTACTTC

d_call: -
j_call: TRBJ1-2
cdr3_length: 14
clone_size: -
v_call: TRBV19
cdr3_aa: CASSTLGDKYGYTF
cdr3_nt: TGTGCCAGTAGTACGTTGGGGGATAAATATGGCTACACCTTC

d_call: TRBD1
j_call: TRBJ1-6
cdr3_length: 14
clone_size: -
v_call: TRBV28
cdr3_aa: CASHRGQGYSPLHF
cdr3_nt: TGTGCCAGTCACCGGGGACAGGGTTATTCACCCCTCCACTTT

d_call: -
j_call: TRBJ2-3
cdr3_length: 13
clone_size: -
v_call: TRBV9
cdr3_aa: CASSAQPTDTQYF
cdr3_nt: TGTGCCAGCAGTGCACAGCCCACAGATACGCAGTATTTT

d_call: TRBD1
j_call: TRBJ2-5
cdr3_length: 15
clone_size: -
v_call: TRBV4-1
cdr3_aa: CASSRSGTVQETQYF
cdr3_nt: TGCGCCAGCAGCCGCTCCGGGACAGTACAAGAGACCCAGTACTTC

d_call: TRBD1
j_call: TRBJ1-2
cdr3_length: 18
clone_size: -
v_call: TRBV4-1
cdr3_aa: CASSQSLTGGVRVYGYTF
cdr3_nt: TGCGCCAGCAGCCAATCCCTTACAGGGGGCGTAAGGGTGTATGGCTACACCTTC

d_call: -
j_call: TRBJ1-6
cdr3_length: 15
clone_size: -
v_call: TRBV11-2
cdr3_aa: CASSLEGATGSPLHF
cdr3_nt: TGTGCCAGCAGCTTAGAGGGGGCGACTGGTTCACCCCTCCACTTT

d_call: -
j_call: TRBJ2-7
cdr3_length: 10
clone_size: -
v_call: TRBV2
cdr3_aa: CASEDYEQYF
cdr3_nt: TGTGCCAGCGAAGACTACGAGCAGTACTTC

d_call: TRBD1
j_call: TRBJ1-5
cdr3_length: 16
clone_size: -
v_call: TRBV6-1
cdr3_aa: CASSDRQGRLFQPQHF
cdr3_nt: TGTGCCAGCAGTGATAGACAGGGACGGTTGTTTCAGCCCCAGCATTTT

d_call: -
j_call: TRBJ2-7
cdr3_length: 15
clone_size: once
v_call: TRBV7-2
cdr3_aa: CASSLEGLSSYEQYF
cdr3_nt: TGTGCCAGCAGCTTAGAGGGACTCTCCTCCTACGAGCAGTACTTC

d_call: TRBD1
j_call: TRBJ1-5
cdr3_length: 16
clone_size: -
v_call: TRBV19
cdr3_aa: CASSTKTGTSNQPQHF
cdr3_nt: TGTGCCAGTAGCACCAAGACAGGGACTAGCAATCAGCCCCAGCATTTT

d_call: -
j_call: TRBJ1-6
cdr3_length: 13
clone_size: -
v_call: TRBV7-2
cdr3_aa: CASSLEVRPPLHF
cdr3_nt: TGTGCCAGCAGCCTAGAGGTCCGGCCACCCCTCCACTTT

d_call: TRBD1
j_call: TRBJ1-2
cdr3_length: 16
clone_size: once
v_call: TRBV6-5
cdr3_aa: CASSSSDRVFSYGYTF
cdr3_nt: TGTGCCAGCAGTTCCTCGGACAGGGTTTTCTCTTATGGCTACACCTTC

d_call: -
j_call: TRBJ1-5
cdr3_length: 13
clone_size: -
v_call: TRBV7-9
cdr3_aa: CASSFSSNQPQHF
cdr3_nt: TGTGCCAGCAGCTTTTCCTCAAATCAGCCCCAGCATTTT

d_call: -
j_call: TRBJ2-3
cdr3_length: 11
clone_size: -
v_call: TRBV9
cdr3_aa: CASSGGDTQYF
cdr3_nt: TGTGCCAGCAGCGGCGGAGATACGCAGTATTTT

d_call: TRBD1
j_call: TRBJ2-2
cdr3_length: 18
clone_size: -
v_call: TRBV13
cdr3_aa: CASSPPGAGTGGTGELFF
cdr3_nt: TGTGCCAGCAGCCCCCCGGGAGCAGGGACAGGGGGCACCGGGGAGCTGTTTTTT

d_call: -
j_call: TRBJ1-1
cdr3_length: 15
clone_size: -
v_call: TRBV10-3
cdr3_aa: CAISEKGHENTEAFF
cdr3_nt: TGTGCCATCAGTGAGAAGGGACATGAGAACACTGAAGCTTTCTTT

d_call: -
j_call: TRBJ2-7
cdr3_length: 16
clone_size: -
v_call: TRBV6-1
cdr3_aa: CASSDEGGGRSYEQYF
cdr3_nt: TGTGCCAGCAGTGATGAGGGGGGGGGCCGCTCCTACGAGCAGTACTTC

d_call: -
j_call: TRBJ1-2
cdr3_length: 13
clone_size: once
v_call: TRBV19
cdr3_aa: CASSVRGLYGYTF
cdr3_nt: TGTGCCAGTAGTGTCAGGGGTCTCTATGGCTACACCTTC

d_call: -
j_call: TRBJ2-5
cdr3_length: 14
clone_size: -
v_call: TRBV19
cdr3_aa: CASSIVGSQETQYF
cdr3_nt: TGTGCCAGTAGTATAGTTGGCAGTCAAGAGACCCAGTACTTC

d_call: -
j_call: TRBJ1-4
cdr3_length: 14
clone_size: -
v_call: TRBV19
cdr3_aa: CASRSRGSDEKLFF
cdr3_nt: TGTGCCAGTAGATCGAGGGGGTCCGATGAAAAACTGTTTTTT

d_call: -
j_call: TRBJ1-6
cdr3_length: 17
clone_size: -
v_call: TRBV6-1
cdr3_aa: CASSARSLLNYDSPLHF
cdr3_nt: TGTGCCAGCAGTGCCAGGTCCCTCCTTAACTATGATTCACCCCTCCACTTT

d_call: -
j_call: TRBJ1-2
cdr3_length: 14
clone_size: -
v_call: TRBV28
cdr3_aa: CASSLSGQLSSYTF
cdr3_nt: TGTGCCAGCAGTTTATCTGGACAGTTGTCTAGCTACACCTTC

d_call: -
j_call: TRBJ1-6
cdr3_length: 14
clone_size: once
v_call: TRBV6-5
cdr3_aa: CASSYDWVNSPLHF
cdr3_nt: TGTGCCAGCAGTTACGATTGGGTTAATTCACCCCTCCACTTT

d_call: -
j_call: TRBJ1-6
cdr3_length: 15
clone_size: -
v_call: TRBV28
cdr3_aa: CASSVARGVGSPLHF
cdr3_nt: TGTGCCAGCAGTGTCGCCAGAGGGGTCGGTTCACCCCTCCACTTT

d_call: TRBD1
j_call: TRBJ2-7
cdr3_length: 16
clone_size: -
v_call: TRBV7-2
cdr3_aa: CASSLGSGTGSYEQYF
cdr3_nt: TGTGCCAGCAGCTTAGGTAGTGGGACAGGGTCCTACGAGCAGTACTTC

d_call: -
j_call: TRBJ1-5
cdr3_length: 13
clone_size: -
v_call: TRBV7-9
cdr3_aa: CASSSNQGQPQHF
cdr3_nt: TGTGCCAGCAGCTCGAACCAGGGGCAGCCCCAGCATTTT

d_call: TRBD1
j_call: TRBJ1-2
cdr3_length: 15
clone_size: -
v_call: TRBV6-5
cdr3_aa: CASSPSTGLVSGYTF
cdr3_nt: TGTGCCAGCAGCCCCTCGACAGGGTTAGTGAGCGGCTACACCTTC

d_call: -
j_call: TRBJ2-6
cdr3_length: 13
clone_size: -
v_call: TRBV7-7
cdr3_aa: CASSLAGANVLTF
cdr3_nt: TGTGCTAGCAGCTTAGCTGGGGCCAACGTCCTGACTTTC

d_call: -
j_call: TRBJ2-7
cdr3_length: 16
clone_size: -
v_call: TRBV10-1
cdr3_aa: CASSEGYRTLSYEQYF
cdr3_nt: TGCGCCAGCAGTGAGGGGTACAGGACCCTCTCCTACGAGCAGTACTTC

d_call: -
j_call: TRBJ1-1
cdr3_length: 15
clone_size: once
v_call: TRBV7-2
cdr3_aa: CASSPGQGRFAEAFF
cdr3_nt: TGTGCCAGCAGCCCAGGGCAGGGAAGGTTCGCTGAAGCTTTCTTT

d_call: -
j_call: TRBJ1-5
cdr3_length: 14
clone_size: -
v_call: TRBV5-4
cdr3_aa: CASSLGGKGQPQHF
cdr3_nt: TGTGCCAGCAGCTTGGGGGGAAAGGGTCAGCCCCAGCATTTT

d_call: -
j_call: TRBJ1-2
cdr3_length: 13
clone_size: once
v_call: TRBV28
cdr3_aa: CASSSKGSYGYTF
cdr3_nt: TGTGCCAGCAGTTCCAAAGGGTCCTATGGCTACACCTTC

d_call: TRBD1
j_call: TRBJ2-1
cdr3_length: 14
clone_size: few
v_call: TRBV6-4
cdr3_aa: CASSRDRDYNEQFF
cdr3_nt: TGTGCCAGCAGTCGGGACAGGGACTACAATGAGCAGTTCTTC

d_call: TRBD1
j_call: TRBJ2-3
cdr3_length: 15
clone_size: -
v_call: TRBV5-1
cdr3_aa: CASSLGQGRTDTQYF
cdr3_nt: TGCGCCAGCAGCTTAGGACAGGGACGCACAGATACGCAGTATTTT

d_call: -
j_call: TRBJ2-6
cdr3_length: 15
clone_size: few
v_call: TRBV28
cdr3_aa: CASSLIISGANVLTF
cdr3_nt: TGTGCCAGCAGTTTGATCATCTCTGGGGCCAACGTCCTGACTTTC

d_call: -
j_call: TRBJ1-1
cdr3_length: 15
clone_size: few
v_call: TRBV7-9
cdr3_aa: CASSLVGRSNTEAFF
cdr3_nt: TGTGCCAGCAGCTTAGTCGGCAGGTCGAACACTGAAGCTTTCTTT